The sequence of this T cell receptor (beta chain) was determined in a study of spatial heterogeneity in lung cancer. TCRdb re-analysed the 5' RACE reads in MiXCR, keeping a single row per CDR3 protein. The profile shows roughly 72,000 distinct CDR3 sequences, less than 9.5% of them singletons. The time point: blood at routine non-recurrence follow-up after resection. This clonotype was detected ten times or more. The CDR3 runs 16 residues. The V gene end was trimmed by 5 bases and the J gene end by 0 bases; junction bases not matched to a gene: 9. V usage is TRBV12-3 or TRBV12-4 and J usage is TRBJ2-7; TRBD2 aligns across 8 bases. Sample: PBMCs, taken at follow-up. The clonotype originates from a female donor with early-stage non-small cell lung cancer. CDR3 region: CASSLSGGRSSYEQYF. The CDR3, as DNA: TGTGCCAGCAGTCTCAGCGGGGGCAGGAGCTCCTACGAGCAGTACTTC.